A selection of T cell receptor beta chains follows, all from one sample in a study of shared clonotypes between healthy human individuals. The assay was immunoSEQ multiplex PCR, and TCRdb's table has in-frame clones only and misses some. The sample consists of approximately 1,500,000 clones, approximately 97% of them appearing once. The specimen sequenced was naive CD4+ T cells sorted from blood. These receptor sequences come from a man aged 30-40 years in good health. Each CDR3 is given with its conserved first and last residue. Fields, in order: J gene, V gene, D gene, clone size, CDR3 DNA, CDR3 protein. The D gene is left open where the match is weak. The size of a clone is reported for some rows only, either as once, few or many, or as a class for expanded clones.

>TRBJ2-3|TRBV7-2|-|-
TGTGCCAGCAGCTTAGATTGGAATCTTCAGTATTTT
CASSLDWNLQYF
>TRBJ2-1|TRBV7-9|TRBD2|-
TGTGCCAGCAGCTCCCGGACTAGCGGGGTATACAATGAGCAGTTCTTC
CASSSRTSGVYNEQFF
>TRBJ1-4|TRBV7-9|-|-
TGTGCCAGCAGCACAGCCGGACTGACAACTAATGAAAAACTGTTTTTT
CASSTAGLTTNEKLFF
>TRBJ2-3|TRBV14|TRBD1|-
TGTGCCAGCAGCCAAGAAGGGGGCCCCCTTAGCGCAGATACGCAGTATTTT
CASSQEGGPLSADTQYF
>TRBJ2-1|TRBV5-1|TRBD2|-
TGCGCCAGCAGCTTGGGGCTAGCGGGCTACAATGAGCAGTTCTTC
CASSLGLAGYNEQFF
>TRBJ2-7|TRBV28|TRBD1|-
TGTGCCAGCAGGGGGACAGGGTTGGGCTACGAGCAGTACTTC
CASRGTGLGYEQYF
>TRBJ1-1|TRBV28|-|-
TGTGCCAGCAGTTTTCCGGGACCGGCGAACACTGAAGCTTTCTTT
CASSFPGPANTEAFF
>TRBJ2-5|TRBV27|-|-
TGTGCCAGCAGTTTATCAAGAGAGACCCAGTACTTC
CASSLSRETQYF
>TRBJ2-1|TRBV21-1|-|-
TGTGCCAGCAGCAAATTTCTGGCTCGTTACAATGAGCAGTTCTTC
CASSKFLARYNEQFF
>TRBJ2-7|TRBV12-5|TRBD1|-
TGTGCTAGTGGCCCCGGGACAGCGTTAGACTCCCGCCTCTCCTACGAGCAGTACTTC
CASGPGTALDSRLSYEQYF
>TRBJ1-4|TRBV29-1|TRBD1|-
TGCAGCGCGGGGACAGGGATTGAAAAACTGTTTTTT
CSAGTGIEKLFF
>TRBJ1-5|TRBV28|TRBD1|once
TGTGCCAGCAGAGACAGGGCTCATCAGCCCCAGCATTTT
CASRDRAHQPQHF
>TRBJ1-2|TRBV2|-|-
TGTGCCAGCAGTGTGGACCCGGGGAACTATGGCTACACCTTC
CASSVDPGNYGYTF
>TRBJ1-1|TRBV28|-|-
TGTGCCAGCGGGACGGCGAACACTGAAGCTTTCTTT
CASGTANTEAFF
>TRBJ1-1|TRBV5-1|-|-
TGCGCCAGCAGCTTTCAACTCCAAGGAATTACGAACACTGAAGCTTTCTTT
CASSFQLQGITNTEAFF
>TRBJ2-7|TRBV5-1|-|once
TGCGCCAGCAGATCAGAAAACAGCGCCTACGAGCAGTACTTC
CASRSENSAYEQYF
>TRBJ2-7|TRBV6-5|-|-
TGTGCCAGCAGGGGGCTCCAGGGTGACCTCGAGCAGTACTTC
CASRGLQGDLEQYF
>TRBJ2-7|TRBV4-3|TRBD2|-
TGCGCCAGCAGCCTTAGCGGGAGGGGGGACTACGAGCAGTACTTC
CASSLSGRGDYEQYF
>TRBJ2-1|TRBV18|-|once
TGTGCCAGCTCAAGGCTAGGACTACAGAATGAGCAGTTCTTC
CASSRLGLQNEQFF
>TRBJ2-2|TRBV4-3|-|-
TGCGCCAGCAGCCAAGAAGTTGGACAGACCACCGGGGAGCTGTTTTTT
CASSQEVGQTTGELFF
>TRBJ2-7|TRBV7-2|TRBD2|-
TGTGCCAGCAGCGCCAAACAACTAGCGGGTGCCTACGAGCAGTACTTC
CASSAKQLAGAYEQYF
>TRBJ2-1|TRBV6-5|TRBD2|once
TGTGCCAGCAGAGCGGGAGCGACCTACAATGAGCAGTTCTTC
CASRAGATYNEQFF
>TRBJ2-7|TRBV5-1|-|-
TGCGCCAGCAGCCAAGGTGGAGCACCCTACGAGCAGTACTTC
CASSQGGAPYEQYF
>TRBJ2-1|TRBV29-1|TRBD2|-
TGCAGCGTTCGAGCGGGACGCTCCTACAATGAGCAGTTCTTC
CSVRAGRSYNEQFF
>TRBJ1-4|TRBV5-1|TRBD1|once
TGCGCCAGCAGCTTGGCCAGGACAGGGGAAACCGAAAAACTGTTTTTT
CASSLARTGETEKLFF
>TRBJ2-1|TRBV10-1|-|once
TGCGCCAGCAGTGAATCCCCCCACAATGAGCAGTTCTTC
CASSESPHNEQFF
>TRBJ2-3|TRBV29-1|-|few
TGCAGCGTCGGCACAGATACGCAGTATTTT
CSVGTDTQYF
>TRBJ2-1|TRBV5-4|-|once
TGTGCCAGCAGCTTGATTGGGGTCTCCTACAATGAGCAGTTCTTC
CASSLIGVSYNEQFF
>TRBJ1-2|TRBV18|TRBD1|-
TGTGCCAGCTCACCAGAGGGGACAGGCTCCTATGGCTACACCTTC
CASSPEGTGSYGYTF
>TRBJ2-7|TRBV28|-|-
TGTGCCAGCAGTTTATACCCCAGCTACGAGCAGTACTTC
CASSLYPSYEQYF
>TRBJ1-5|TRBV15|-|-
TGTGCCACCAGCACTTTAGGGTCGGCTTTCGGCAATCAGCCCCAGCATTTT
CATSTLGSAFGNQPQHF
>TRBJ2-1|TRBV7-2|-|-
TGTGCCAGCAGCTTTTACAGCTCGAGCTCCTACAATGAGCAGTTCTTC
CASSFYSSSSYNEQFF
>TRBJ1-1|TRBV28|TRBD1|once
TGTGCCAGCAGCCGTCGGACAGGCGGGAACACTGAAGCTTTCTTT
CASSRRTGGNTEAFF
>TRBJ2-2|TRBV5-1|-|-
TGCGCCAGCATGAGAGCCGTCACTCGGACCGGGGAGCTGTTTTTT
CASMRAVTRTGELFF
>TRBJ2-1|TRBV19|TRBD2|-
TGTGCCAGTAGTATAGCGTCTAGCGGGAGTGCAGGTGAGCAGTTCTTC
CASSIASSGSAGEQFF
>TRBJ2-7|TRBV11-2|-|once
TGTGCCAGCAGCTTAGACCGGGAGTCCCCCGGCGAGCAGTACTTC
CASSLDRESPGEQYF
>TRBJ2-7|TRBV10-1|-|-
TGCGCCAGCAGTGAGTCGCCTTTAACGTCTATCGACGAGCAGTACTTC
CASSESPLTSIDEQYF
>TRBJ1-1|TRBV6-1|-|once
TGTGCCAGCAGTAGGGGCGGGAGGGACACTGAAGCTTTCTTT
CASSRGGRDTEAFF
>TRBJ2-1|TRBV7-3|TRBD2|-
TGTGCCAGCAGCCCCCAAGCGGGAGTCTCCTACAATGAGCAGTTCTTC
CASSPQAGVSYNEQFF
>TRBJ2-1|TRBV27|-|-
TGTGCCAGCAGTTTAATTGGCCGGTACAATGAGCAGTTCTTC
CASSLIGRYNEQFF